This T cell receptor beta chain was captured by sequencing in a study of T cell repertoires in cytomegalovirus infection. Study context: Shared public TCR beta signatures pointed to both CMV infection and a matching HLA type. The study's findings and limits: Dominant in the ex vivo response were TCR beta clonotypes restricted by HLA-C and specific for CMV.

TCRdb fed the reads into MiXCR, producing one record per CDR3 protein. Of about 920,000 distinct CDR3 sequences in the sample, roughly 30% were seen once. This clonotype was counted only a few times. What it binds is unknown. CDR1 and CDR2 from the germline V gene are MNHEY and SMNVEV (reference sequence). This CDR3 is 14 amino acids long. With 0 bases removed from V and 9 bases from J, the gap between germline ends came to 12 bases. The sequencing here drew on cultured CD8+ T cells from PBMCs, taken from culture after CMV antigen stimulation. The chain carries TRBV27 and TRBJ2-1; D is ambiguous. The sequence came from a human donor in good health (CMV status not recorded). Some clones in this sample may be carry-over from other donors' samples. In DNA, the CDR3 is TGTGCCAGCAGTTTATCGGATGTCACTGGTGAGCAGTTCTTC. Its translation is CASSLSDVTGEQFF.